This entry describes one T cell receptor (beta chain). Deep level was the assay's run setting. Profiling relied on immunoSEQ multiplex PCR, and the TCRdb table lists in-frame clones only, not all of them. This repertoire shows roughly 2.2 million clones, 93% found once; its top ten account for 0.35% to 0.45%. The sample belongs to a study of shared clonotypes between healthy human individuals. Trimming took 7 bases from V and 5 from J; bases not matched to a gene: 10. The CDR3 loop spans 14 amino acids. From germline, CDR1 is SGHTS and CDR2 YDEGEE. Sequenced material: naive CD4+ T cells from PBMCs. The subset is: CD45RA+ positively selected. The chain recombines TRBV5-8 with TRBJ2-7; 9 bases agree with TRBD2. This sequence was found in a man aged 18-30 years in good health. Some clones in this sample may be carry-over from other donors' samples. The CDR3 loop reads CASRLAGGNNEQYF. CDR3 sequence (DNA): TGTGCCAGCCGGTTGGCGGGAGGGAATAACGAGCAGTACTTC.